The present TCR beta chain was sequenced within a study of graft-versus-host responses after intestinal transplantation. The data were produced by immunoSEQ multiplex PCR, yet TCRdb's version contains in-frame clones alone and is incomplete. The repertoire includes approximately 89,000 clones, around nine tenths of them detected once, and 16% sits in the top ten. The CDR3 is made up of 13 amino acids. The germline V gene encodes CDR1 SGHVS and CDR2 FQNEAQ. With 1 base removed from V and 3 bases from J, the gap between germline ends came to 6 bases. This clone was detected only a few times. In the same sample, other DNA sequences code for this CDR3.

The genes are TRBV7-8 and TRBJ1-1; D is ambiguous. This TCR was recovered from a human patient who received an intestinal transplant, so some T cells may come from the graft donor. The specimen was PBMCs, collected 450 to 460 days after intestinal transplant. The CDR3 region has the DNA TGTGCCAGCAGCTTAGTGGGGTACACTGAAGCTTTCTTT. Protein product: CASSLVGYTEAFF.